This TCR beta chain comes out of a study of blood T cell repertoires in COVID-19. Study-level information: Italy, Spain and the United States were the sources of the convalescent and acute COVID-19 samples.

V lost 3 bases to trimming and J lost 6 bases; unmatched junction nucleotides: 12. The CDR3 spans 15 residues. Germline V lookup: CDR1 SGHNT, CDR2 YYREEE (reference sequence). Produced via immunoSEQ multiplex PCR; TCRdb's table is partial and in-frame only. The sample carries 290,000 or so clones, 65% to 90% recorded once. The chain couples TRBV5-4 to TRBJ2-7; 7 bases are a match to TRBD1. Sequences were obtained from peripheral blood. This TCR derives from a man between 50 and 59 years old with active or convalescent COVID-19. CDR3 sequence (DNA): TGTGCCAGCAGCTCAAAGGACAGGTCCGAGTCCGAGCAGTACTTC. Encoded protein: CASSSKDRSESEQYF.